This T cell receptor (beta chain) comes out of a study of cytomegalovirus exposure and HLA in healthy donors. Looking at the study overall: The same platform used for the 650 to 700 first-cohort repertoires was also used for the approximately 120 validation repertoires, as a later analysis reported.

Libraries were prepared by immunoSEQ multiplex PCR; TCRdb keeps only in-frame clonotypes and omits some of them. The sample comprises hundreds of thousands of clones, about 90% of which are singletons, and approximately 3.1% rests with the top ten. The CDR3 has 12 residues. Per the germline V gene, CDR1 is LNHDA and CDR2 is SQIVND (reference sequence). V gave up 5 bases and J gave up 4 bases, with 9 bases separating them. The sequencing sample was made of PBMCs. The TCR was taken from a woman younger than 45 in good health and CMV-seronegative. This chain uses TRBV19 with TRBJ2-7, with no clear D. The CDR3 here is CASSHGGYEQYF. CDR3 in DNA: TGTGCCAGTAGTCACGGCGGATACGAGCAGTACTTC.